One and the same sample provided the 15 T cell receptor beta chains below, sequenced in a study of T cells in Graves' hyperthyroidism and ophthalmopathy. Using RNA transcripts as the source, TCR beta CDR3 regions were amplified. The TCR CDR3 was amplified in a first-round RT-PCR using the HTBI primer set. From the multiplex PCR reads, TCRdb called clonotypes with MiXCR, one entry per CDR3 protein. The table includes approximately 610,000 distinct CDR3 sequences, over 15% detected once. The sample was blood. These receptors were obtained from a young woman with Graves' hyperthyroidism.

The chain carries TRBV24-1 and TRBJ2-1, with TRBD2 matching 11 bases. Germline V gene data show CDR1 as KGHDR and CDR2 as SFDVKD. J gave up 7 bases and V 3 bases, and 16 bases lay outside the gene matches. This CDR3 spans 19 amino acids. Written as DNA, the CDR3 is TGTGCCACCAGTGATAATGGGATGTCTAGCGGGAGGAGGTTAAATGAGCAGTTCTTC. Translation gives CATSDNGMSSGRRLNEQFF.

A few counts support this clonotype. The gene calls are TRBV20-1 and TRBJ2-7; D ambiguous. V lost 1 base and J 1 base, leaving 8 bases between the germline ends. The CDR3 is made up of 13 amino acids. The germline CDR1 and CDR2 sequences are DFQATT and SNEGSKA (reference sequence). Written as DNA, the CDR3 is TGCAGTGCTAGAGCGGCAGTATCCTACGAGCAGTACTTC. This gives the protein CSARAAVSYEQYF.

This clonotype has ten or more counts. V and J are TRBV2 and TRBJ2-5; 11 positions match TRBD1. Losses at the gene ends were 5 bases for V and 5 bases for J; bases not matched to a gene: 7. The CDR3 is made up of 15 amino acids. Germline assignment: CDR1 SNHLY and CDR2 FYNNEI. The CDR3 region has the DNA TGTGCCAGCAGTCCCCGGACAGGGGGCTACGAGACCCAGTACTTC. This translates into CASSPRTGGYETQYF.

The chain uses TRBV29-1 and TRBJ1-1, with TRBD1 as a possible D gene (6 bases). CDR3 size: 13 residues. Germline V gives CDR1 SQVTM, CDR2 ANQGSEA. The V end was cut by 5 bases, the J end by 6 bases, with 16 bases between. The CDR3 loop is CSVPHPGGPEAFF. For the CDR3, the DNA is TGCAGCGTTCCCCATCCCGGGGGGCCTGAAGCTTTCTTT.

This clonotype came up a few times. The chain carries TRBV4-1 and TRBJ1-5; D possibly corresponds to TRBD1 (5 bases). The CDR3 length is 15 residues. Germline V gene sequence: CDR1 MGHRA, CDR2 YSYEKL. Between the trimmed V and J ends, which lost 1 base and 6 bases, there was a span of 13 bases. The CDR3 coding sequence is TGCGCCAGCAGCCAAGCTAGCCAGGGTCGTCAGCCCCAGCATTTT. As protein: CASSQASQGRQPQHF.

In this sample, this clonotype turned up a few times. V usage is TRBV10-3 and J usage is TRBJ1-1; D is uncertain. Germline-derived CDR1 and CDR2 are ENHRY and SYGVKD. V was clipped by 3 bases and J by 0 bases, with 14 bases between them. This CDR3 comprises 16 residues. The CDR3 region is CAISDPGQALNTEAFF. The CDR3, as DNA: TGTGCCATCAGTGACCCTGGGCAGGCTCTGAACACTGAAGCTTTCTTT.

The table lists this clonotype with many counts. The V gene is TRBV12-3 or TRBV12-4, the J gene TRBJ1-1, with D uncertain. The CDR3 has 14 residues. Trimming cost V 6 bases and J 1 base, with 12 bases left between them. The CDR3 loop reads CASSLPPANTEAFF. In DNA form, the CDR3 reads TGTGCCAGCAGCCTACCTCCCGCGAACACTGAAGCTTTCTTT.

In its sample, this clonotype was seen a few times. V gene TRBV20-1 combines with J gene TRBJ2-3; D gene uncertain. CDR1 DFQATT and CDR2 SNEGSKA come from the germline V gene (reference sequence). The CDR3 contains 13 residues. V was shortened by 0 bases and J by 2 bases, with 6 bases between the two germline ends. The CDR3 sequence: CSARDGPTDTQYF. The CDR3 bases are TGCAGTGCTAGAGATGGCCCCACAGATACGCAGTATTTT.

This clonotype was observed a few times. This may be a read error, as it is one base from a much larger clone. The CDR3 bases are TGTGCCAGCAGTTCTGTTAGCGGCACAGATACGCAGTATTTT. Encoded protein: CASSSVSGTDTQYF. The rearrangement links TRBV6-2 or TRBV6-3 to TRBJ2-3; D possibly corresponds to TRBD2 (5 bases). Deletions cut 4 bases from V and 1 base from J, with 9 bases between. The CDR3 has 14 residues. CDR1 MNHEY and CDR2 SVGEGT come from the germline V gene.

The V call is TRBV27, the J call TRBJ2-2; 9 bases fit TRBD1. The germline CDR1 and CDR2 sequences are MNHEY and SMNVEV (reference sequence). The CDR3 consists of 16 residues. V was pared by 3 bases and J by 0 bases, with 2 bases of the junction left unmatched. The CDR3, as DNA: TGTGCCAGCAGTTTTGGGACAGGGCCGAACACCGGGGAGCTGTTTTTT. Protein product: CASSFGTGPNTGELFF.

This clonotype has a count of ten or more. The rearrangement links TRBV20-1 to TRBJ2-4; D is tentatively TRBD1 or TRBD2 (5 bases each). Trimming removed 7 bases at V and 6 bases at J, with 16 bases between. This CDR3 contains 13 residues. Per the germline V gene, CDR1 is DFQATT and CDR2 is SNEGSKA (reference sequence). The chain's CDR3 is CSVSRDGANIQYF. In DNA form, the CDR3 reads TGCAGTGTGAGCCGGGACGGAGCAAACATTCAGTACTTC.

This clonotype has just a few counts. The chain couples TRBV3-1 to TRBJ2-1; 13 bases map to TRBD2. The V and J ends lost 6 bases and 10 bases, in that order; junction bases with no gene match: 15. Germline lookup yields CDR1 LGHDT and CDR2 YNNKEL (reference sequence). The CDR3 is made up of 17 amino acids. Here the CDR3 DNA reads TGTGCCAGCAGTAAAGAGCCAACTAGCGGGAGGGCCCGGGAGCAGTTCTTC. This sequence encodes CASSKEPTSGRAREQFF.

This chain connects TRBV5-4 to TRBJ2-1; 8 positions agree with TRBD2. V was clipped by 1 base and J by 14 bases; unmatched bases: 29. Germline-derived CDR1 and CDR2 are SGHNT and YYREEE (reference sequence). The CDR3 has 20 amino acids. CDR3 coding DNA: TGTGCCAGCAGCTTGTCTGCCTCCTGGGGAGGACTAGCAGGGGCACGTATCGAGTTCTTC. It is translated as CASSLSASWGGLAGARIEFF.

This clonotype turned up a few times. The rearrangement links TRBV6-1 to TRBJ2-7; 8 nucleotides line up with TRBD1. This CDR3 has 15 residues. Germline assignment: CDR1 MNHNS and CDR2 SASEGT. The V and J ends lost 4 bases and 7 bases, in that order; junction bases with no gene match: 12. CDR3 DNA sequence: TGTGCCAGCAGTGCGGACAGGGCGAGGGCTCGGGAGCAGTACTTC. Residues: CASSADRARAREQYF.

The chain has TRBV5-4 and TRBJ1-1, with D unresolved. Germline V gene sequence: CDR1 SGHNT, CDR2 YYREEE (reference sequence). With 3 bases removed from V and 0 bases from J, the gap between germline ends came to 9 bases. The CDR3 consists of 14 residues. DNA of the CDR3: TGTGCCAGCAGCTGGGGAGATCTGAACACTGAAGCTTTCTTT. Protein sequence: CASSWGDLNTEAFF.